This T cell receptor (beta chain) was recovered during a study of T cells expressing NK-cell markers. From the 5' RACE reads, TCRdb lists one entry per CDR3 protein and no DNA. The specimen's table records around 380,000 distinct CDR3 sequences. This CDR3 spans 16 amino acids. The rearrangement uses TRBV12-3 or TRBV12-4 and TRBJ2-3; TCRdb's D call of TRBD1 is untestable without DNA. This receptor was obtained from a woman between 45 and 65 years old in good health. The material sequenced was blood T cells: a sorted CD56 or NKG2C T cell subset, CD4+ or CD8+ T cells, or bulk PBMC T cells (not recorded which). CDR3 loop: CASSFDRGVFPDTQYF.